Listed below are T cell receptor beta chains from one sample, sequenced in a study of blood T cells in healthy people across ages. From the 5' RACE reads, TCRdb called clonotypes with MiXCR, one entry per CDR3 protein. Seen here are about 780,000 distinct CDR3 sequences, about 42% observed once, and the top ten hold 15% to 20%. The sequenced material came from blood. These receptors were taken from a man older than 75 in good health. The CDR3 runs from the conserved cysteine through the conserved F or W. A D gene is named only where the DNA matches it firmly. A clone size is listed for some rows: how often the clone was seen (once, few, many), or a class if it is expanded.

size: .
D: .
J: TRBJ1-3
V: TRBV7-9
DNA: TGTGCCAGCAGCTTTGGGGAGCTCCCTGGAAACACCATATATTTT
CDR3: CASSFGELPGNTIYF

size: .
D: TRBD2
J: TRBJ2-7
V: TRBV9
DNA: TGTGCCAGCAGCGTCCGGCTAGCGGGAGACAATGAGCAGTACTTC
CDR3: CASSVRLAGDNEQYF

size: .
D: TRBD1
J: TRBJ2-3
V: TRBV20-1
DNA: TGCAGTGCTAGTGAGGTGCTAGGGGGCAGGCTTATAGCAGATACGCAGTATTTT
CDR3: CSASEVLGGRLIADTQYF

size: .
D: .
J: TRBJ2-1
V: TRBV20-1
DNA: TGCAGTGCTAGCCGTAGCGTAACCTACAATGAGCAGTTCTTC
CDR3: CSASRSVTYNEQFF

size: .
D: TRBD1
J: TRBJ2-1
V: TRBV29-1
DNA: TGCAGCGTTCGGAACAGGGGGCCCAACAATGGGCAGTTCTTC
CDR3: CSVRNRGPNNGQFF

size: .
D: .
J: TRBJ1-6
V: TRBV7-2
DNA: TGTGCCAGCAGATCCAGGGATAGCTCCTATAATTCACCCCTCCACTTT
CDR3: CASRSRDSSYNSPLHF

size: few
D: TRBD2
J: TRBJ2-5
V: TRBV9
DNA: TGTGCCAGCAGCACTCCGGGACTAGCGGGACAAGAGACCCAGTACTTC
CDR3: CASSTPGLAGQETQYF

size: .
D: .
J: TRBJ2-3
V: TRBV7-2
DNA: TGTGCCAGCAGCTCCGGGCTAGCGTTAGCAGATACGCAGTATTTT
CDR3: CASSSGLALADTQYF

size: few
D: TRBD1
J: TRBJ2-7
V: TRBV5-1
DNA: TGCGCCAGCAGCTTGGACAGGGGGCGTGACGAGCAGTACTTC
CDR3: CASSLDRGRDEQYF

size: .
D: .
J: TRBJ2-1
V: TRBV10-1
DNA: TGCGCCAGCAGTGAGTCGGGAATAGTCTCCCAGTTCTTC
CDR3: CASSESGIVSQFF

size: .
D: .
J: TRBJ2-3
V: TRBV6-6
DNA: TGTGCCAGCAGGACAGGCACAGATACGCAGTATTTT
CDR3: CASRTGTDTQYF

size: few
D: .
J: TRBJ1-5
V: TRBV2
DNA: TGTGCCAGCACCCGTGGGCCTAGACAGCCCCAGCATTTT
CDR3: CASTRGPRQPQHF

size: .
D: TRBD2
J: TRBJ2-3
V: TRBV10-2
DNA: TGCGCCAGCATGAGTAGCGGGAGGGCAGATACGCAGTATTTT
CDR3: CASMSSGRADTQYF

size: few
D: .
J: TRBJ1-2
V: TRBV2
DNA: TGTGCCAGCAGACTTGACAGGATCTATGGCTACACCTTC
CDR3: CASRLDRIYGYTF

size: .
D: TRBD1
J: TRBJ1-2
V: TRBV7-2
DNA: TGTGCCAGCAGCTTAGGGACAGGGTATGATGGCTACACCTTC
CDR3: CASSLGTGYDGYTF

size: few
D: TRBD1
J: TRBJ2-3
V: TRBV20-1
DNA: TGCAGTGCTGCGGGACAGGGAAACACAGATACGCAGTATTTT
CDR3: CSAAGQGNTDTQYF

size: few
D: .
J: TRBJ2-5
V: TRBV5-6
DNA: TGTGCCAGCAGCCGTGGGACAACAGAGACCCAGTACTTC
CDR3: CASSRGTTETQYF

size: .
D: TRBD2
J: TRBJ2-3
V: TRBV5-1
DNA: TGCGCCAGCAGCTTGGACGCGGGAGGGCTTACAGATACGCAGTATTTT
CDR3: CASSLDAGGLTDTQYF

size: once
D: .
J: TRBJ2-7
V: TRBV5-1
DNA: TGCGCCAGCAGCTTGTCGGTTGGTAACAATGAGCAGTACTTC
CDR3: CASSLSVGNNEQYF

size: .
D: .
J: TRBJ2-1
V: TRBV7-9
DNA: TGTGTCAGCAGCTTAGCGGGACAGCGGAATGAGCAGTTCTTC
CDR3: CVSSLAGQRNEQFF

size: .
D: .
J: TRBJ2-7
V: TRBV7-9
DNA: TGTGCCAGCAGCGAGCAGGGGGAGGTGCGCGAGCAGTACTTC
CDR3: CASSEQGEVREQYF

size: many
D: .
J: TRBJ2-7
V: TRBV18
DNA: TGTGCCAGCTCACCGGAGAATGGATTCGACGAGCAGTACTTC
CDR3: CASSPENGFDEQYF

size: .
D: .
J: TRBJ2-7
V: TRBV20-1
DNA: TGCAGTGCTAAACCCTGGGGCCTCAGCTCCTACAATGAGCAGTACTTC
CDR3: CSAKPWGLSSYNEQYF

size: many
D: .
J: TRBJ2-3
V: TRBV7-2
DNA: TGTGCCAGCGCTATTGGAGCGGATAGCACAGATACGCAGTATTTT
CDR3: CASAIGADSTDTQYF

size: .
D: .
J: TRBJ2-5
V: TRBV5-1
DNA: TGCGCCAGCAGCTTGCGGGGCAGCCAAGAGCAGTACTTC
CDR3: CASSLRGSQEQYF

size: .
D: .
J: TRBJ2-2
V: TRBV4-3
DNA: TGCGCCAGCAGCCAAGATGGAGCAGGCGGGAATTTAGGCGGGGAGCTGTTTTTT
CDR3: CASSQDGAGGNLGGELFF

size: .
D: .
J: TRBJ1-4
V: TRBV29-1
DNA: TGCAGCGTTGGTCACAGGCCTAATGAAAAACTGTTTTTT
CDR3: CSVGHRPNEKLFF

size: .
D: .
J: TRBJ2-3
V: TRBV28
DNA: TGTGCCAGCAGTTTTGGGGGACTCGCCACAGATACGCAGTATTTT
CDR3: CASSFGGLATDTQYF

size: few
D: .
J: TRBJ1-5
V: TRBV20-1
DNA: TGCAGTGTAGGAGGGAAAGGCAATCAGCCCCAGCATTTT
CDR3: CSVGGKGNQPQHF

size: few
D: .
J: TRBJ2-5
V: TRBV2
DNA: TGTGCCAGCAAACTGCTTCTCACAGCGCAAGAGACCCAGTACTTC
CDR3: CASKLLLTAQETQYF

size: once
D: .
J: TRBJ1-3
V: TRBV14
DNA: TGTGCCAGCAGCCAAGATGCGGGGTATGGAAACACCATATATTTT
CDR3: CASSQDAGYGNTIYF

size: few
D: TRBD1
J: TRBJ1-6
V: TRBV20-1
DNA: TGCAGTGCTAGAGGCCCAGGGGGTGGTTCACCCCTCCACTTT
CDR3: CSARGPGGGSPLHF

size: once
D: .
J: TRBJ1-5
V: TRBV7-3
DNA: TGTGCCAGCAGCTTTAGCGACAGTCGTCGACCAGGCAATCAGCCCCAGCATTTT
CDR3: CASSFSDSRRPGNQPQHF

size: .
D: TRBD2
J: TRBJ2-3
V: TRBV24-1
DNA: TGTGCCACCAGTGAGCCGTTAAGCGGGAGGGCCGATACGCAGTATTTT
CDR3: CATSEPLSGRADTQYF

size: .
D: .
J: TRBJ2-7
V: TRBV7-3
DNA: TGTGCCAGCAGCTTGAGCGGAGGATTCTACGAGCAGTACTTC
CDR3: CASSLSGGFYEQYF

size: .
D: TRBD1
J: TRBJ2-3
V: TRBV7-2
DNA: TGTGCCAGCAGGCAGAACAGGGGCTCAGATACGCAGTATTTT
CDR3: CASRQNRGSDTQYF

size: .
D: TRBD1
J: TRBJ2-1
V: TRBV7-3
DNA: TGTGCCAGCAGCGCCAAGACAGGGGGAAGCGACGAGCAGTTCTTC
CDR3: CASSAKTGGSDEQFF

size: .
D: .
J: TRBJ1-2
V: TRBV30
DNA: TGTGCCTGGAGTACCGACATCTATGGCTACACCTTC
CDR3: CAWSTDIYGYTF

size: few
D: .
J: TRBJ2-1
V: TRBV3-1
DNA: TGTGCCAGCAGCCAAGTTTTACAGCTCTACAATGAGCAGTTCTTC
CDR3: CASSQVLQLYNEQFF

size: .
D: TRBD1
J: TRBJ2-5
V: TRBV15
DNA: TGTGCCACCAGCAGGACCAGGGGGACAGGTAACCAAGAGACCCAGTACTTC
CDR3: CATSRTRGTGNQETQYF

size: .
D: TRBD2
J: TRBJ2-3
V: TRBV5-1
DNA: TGCGCCAGCAGCTTGGGCATAACTAGCGGGAGCACAGATACGCAGTATTTT
CDR3: CASSLGITSGSTDTQYF